These 13 T cell receptor beta chains share one sample of origin, sequenced in a study of control samples from healthy donors and cancer patients. Sequencing used immunoSEQ multiplex PCR; TCRdb keeps in-frame clones, though not all of them. The repertoire consists of some 110,000 clones, with roughly nine tenths occurring once and the leading ten covering 1.1%. The sequenced material came from PBMCs. The receptors derive from a woman aged 50 to 60 with colorectal cancer.

CDR3 protein: CASSPGGLYYGYTF. The CDR3 bases are TGTGCCAGCAGTCCAGGGGGCCTCTACTATGGCTACACCTTC. V is TRBV28 and J is TRBJ1-2; the match to TRBD1 covers 8 bases. This CDR3 contains 14 residues. In germline, CDR1 is MDHEN, CDR2 SYDVKM. The V segment lost 5 bases and the J segment 3 bases; nucleotides outside the gene matches: 5.

This chain links TRBV6-2 or TRBV6-3 with TRBJ2-7, with 12 bases identical to TRBD1. Germline V CDR1 and CDR2: MNHEY, SVGEGT. V dropped 6 bases and J dropped 3; count of bases not matched to a gene: 6. This CDR3 spans 15 amino acids. The CDR3 spells CASSLGQGAFYEQYF. DNA of the CDR3: TGTGCCAGCAGCCTGGGACAGGGGGCTTTCTACGAGCAGTACTTC.

V and J are TRBV6-5 and TRBJ1-2; TRBD1 aligns across 7 bases. The V gene's germline CDR1 is MNHEY and CDR2 SVGAGI. Trimming removed 6 bases from V and 3 bases from J; junction bases left unmatched: 10. This CDR3 is 15 amino acids long. Here the CDR3 reads CASRGPGQNYYGYTF. The CDR3 bases are TGTGCCAGCAGAGGTCCGGGACAGAACTACTATGGCTACACCTTC.

The chain employs TRBV15 and TRBJ2-5; no reliable D call. The CDR3 runs to 11 residues. V was clipped by 5 bases and J by 5 bases, with 6 bases between them. Germline assignment: CDR1 LNHNV and CDR2 YYDKDF (reference sequence). CDR3 sequence: CATSLRETQYF. The CDR3 nucleotides read TGTGCCACCAGCCTGAGGGAGACCCAGTACTTC.

V and J are TRBV9 and TRBJ1-3; no clear D gene. V lost 4 bases, J lost 0 bases, and 17 bases lay in between. The CDR3 loop spans 17 amino acids. Germline V CDR1 and CDR2: SGDLS, YYNGEE. This CDR3 reads CASSPRLGGGSGNTIYF. Here the CDR3 DNA reads TGTGCCAGCAGCCCCCGGCTTGGCGGCGGCTCTGGAAACACCATATATTTT.

The chain couples TRBV18 to TRBJ1-6; TRBD1 matches at 10 bases. Unmatched junction bases numbered 9, after V lost 4 bases and J lost 9 bases. CDR1 is KGHSH, CDR2 LQKENI, per germline. The CDR3 sequence is 16 residues long. The CDR3 protein is CASSQKTGGGISPLHF. CDR3 coding DNA: TGTGCCAGCTCACAAAAGACAGGGGGCGGAATTTCACCCCTCCACTTT.

V usage is TRBV3-1 (or the pseudogene TRBV3-2) and J usage is TRBJ1-4, with D unresolved. Germline lookup yields CDR1 LGHDT and CDR2 YNNKEL (reference sequence). V was shortened by 0 bases and J by 2 bases, with 4 bases between the two germline ends. The CDR3 is 14 amino acids. CDR3 DNA sequence: TGTGCCAGCAGCCAAGAAGGGACTAATGAAAAACTGTTTTTT. Its translation: CASSQEGTNEKLFF.

The chain couples TRBV19 to TRBJ2-7; D uncertain. Trimming took off 3 bases at V and 0 bases at J, with 12 bases between the two ends. The CDR3 runs to 15 residues. From germline, CDR1 is LNHDA and CDR2 SQIVND (reference sequence). CDR3 residues: CASSIGATSSYEQYF. The CDR3 DNA is TGTGCCAGTAGTATTGGAGCGACAAGCTCCTACGAGCAGTACTTC.

The chain combines TRBV29-1 with TRBJ1-6, with D unresolved. Germline assignment: CDR1 SQVTM and CDR2 ANQGSEA. With 6 bases removed from V and 7 bases from J, the gap between germline ends came to 13 bases. The CDR3 runs to 13 residues. The CDR3 nucleotides read TGCAGCGTCCGTGACGGGAGAAATTCACCCCTCCACTTT. Protein product: CSVRDGRNSPLHF.

This chain uses TRBV7-9 with TRBJ2-7; 10 nucleotides agree with TRBD1. After removal of 3 bases from V and 3 bases from J, the junction contained 2 bases not matched to a gene. The length of the CDR3 is 14 residues. Germline-derived CDR1 and CDR2 are SEHNR and FQNEAQ (reference sequence). CDR3 coding DNA: TGTGCCAGCAGCTTCCGGGACAGGGGCTACGAGCAGTACTTC. Amino acids: CASSFRDRGYEQYF.

The rearrangement links TRBV28 to TRBJ1-2; D unresolved. Germline V gene sequence: CDR1 MDHEN, CDR2 SYDVKM. The CDR3 covers 12 residues. V shed 2 bases and J shed 2 bases, with 3 bases lying between them. The CDR3 sequence is CASSLSNYGYTF. CDR3 bases: TGTGCCAGCAGTTTAAGCAACTATGGCTACACCTTC.

The chain uses TRBV27 and TRBJ2-7, with D unresolved. Germline V gene sequence: CDR1 MNHEY, CDR2 SMNVEV (reference sequence). V lost 4 bases and J lost 0, with 7 bases in between. The CDR3 extends over 13 amino acids. CDR3 DNA: TGTGCCAGCAGTTCGGACCTCTCCTACGAGCAGTACTTC. Protein product: CASSSDLSYEQYF.

This chain joins TRBV6-1 and TRBJ2-7, with D uncertain. The CDR3 consists of 14 residues. From germline, CDR1 is MNHNS and CDR2 SASEGT. Trimming stripped 2 bases from V and 0 bases from J, with 8 bases between. CDR3 sequence reads: CASSEFLSSYEQYF. CDR3 nucleotide sequence: TGTGCCAGCAGTGAATTCCTGAGCTCCTACGAGCAGTACTTC.